This T cell receptor (beta chain) was observed in a study of blood T cell repertoires in COVID-19. Overall study context: Material from acute and convalescent COVID-19 was sourced from the United States, Italy and Spain. T cells, B-cell-depleted T cells, or PBMCs supplied cDNA or gDNA.

The authors' processing: Cell counts per sample came from amplifying reference gene primers. Clones were read by immunoSEQ multiplex PCR, and TCRdb kept only the in-frame ones, dropping some. V, J and clone size are taken as reported in that table, and D and trimming were inferred from the DNA itself. The table lists roughly 20,000 clones, more than 85% of them singletons. Trimming stripped 7 bases from V and 6 bases from J, with 18 bases between. In germline, CDR1 is LGHNA, CDR2 YNFKEQ. The CDR3 runs to 15 residues. The clonotype was recovered from a human donor in a cohort sampled during active COVID-19. This chain joins TRBV4-2 and TRBJ1-4; D unresolved. Specimen: peripheral blood. The CDR3 DNA reads as TGTGCCAGCACTATCAACGCAGATCGGGATGAAAAACTGTTTTTT. As protein: CASTINADRDEKLFF.